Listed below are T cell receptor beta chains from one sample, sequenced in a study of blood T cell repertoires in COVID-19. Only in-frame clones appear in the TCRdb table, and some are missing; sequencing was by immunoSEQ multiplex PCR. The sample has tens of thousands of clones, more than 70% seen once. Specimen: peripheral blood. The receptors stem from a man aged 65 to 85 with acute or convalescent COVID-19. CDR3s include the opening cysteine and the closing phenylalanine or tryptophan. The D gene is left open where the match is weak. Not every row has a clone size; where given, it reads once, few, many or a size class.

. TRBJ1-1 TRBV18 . CASSPPMYRGKTEAFF TGTGCCAGCTCACCACCGATGTATCGGGGAAAGACTGAAGCTTTCTTT
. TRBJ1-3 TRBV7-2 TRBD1 CASSLARDSSGNTIYF TGTGCCAGCAGCTTAGCCCGGGACAGCTCTGGAAACACCATATATTTT
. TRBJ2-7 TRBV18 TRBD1 CASSPLKGRDREFVRTPSYEQYF TGTGCCAGCTCACCGCTTAAAGGCCGGGACAGGGAATTCGTTAGGACTCCATCCTACGAGCAGTACTTC
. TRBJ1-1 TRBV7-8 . CASSPTMNTEAFF TGTGCCAGCAGCCCTACGATGAACACTGAAGCTTTCTTT
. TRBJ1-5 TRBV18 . CASSPLPENQPQHF TGTGCCAGCTCACCACTTCCAGAAAATCAGCCCCAGCATTTT
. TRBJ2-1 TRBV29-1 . CSVDLVLGQFF TGCAGCGTTGATCTGGTTCTAGGGCAGTTCTTC
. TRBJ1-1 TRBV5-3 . CARSWGAEAFF TGTGCCAGAAGCTGGGGGGCTGAAGCTTTCTTT
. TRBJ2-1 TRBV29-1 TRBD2 CSVGEWNSGAPQLF TGCAGCGTTGGAGAGTGGAATAGCGGGGCCCCCCAGCTCTTC
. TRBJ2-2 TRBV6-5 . CASSFRTLWTGELFF TGTGCCAGCAGTTTTCGGACTTTATGGACCGGGGAGCTGTTTTTT
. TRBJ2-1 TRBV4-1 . CASSQVVFF TGCGCCAGCAGCCAAGTAGTGTTCTTC
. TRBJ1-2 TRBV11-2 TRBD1 CASSLVDRDYYGYTF TGTGCCAGCAGCTTAGTCGACAGGGACTACTATGGCTACACCTTC
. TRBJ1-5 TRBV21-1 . CASSFHRGFQPQHF TGTGCCAGCAGCTTTCACAGGGGTTTTCAGCCCCAGCATTTT
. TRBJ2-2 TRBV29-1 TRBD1 CSAGQGNTGELFF TGCAGCGCGGGACAGGGTAACACCGGGGAGCTGTTTTTT
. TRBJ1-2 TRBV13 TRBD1 CASSSPHRQGVYGYTF TGTGCCAGCAGCTCCCCTCATCGACAGGGGGTGTATGGCTACACCTTC
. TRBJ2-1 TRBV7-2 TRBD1 CASRQGSTEQFF TGTGCCAGCAGACAGGGGTCTACTGAGCAGTTCTTC
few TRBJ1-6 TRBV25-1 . CASSEAAKANSPLHF TGTGCCAGCAGTGAGGCGGCCAAGGCTAATTCACCCCTCCACTTT
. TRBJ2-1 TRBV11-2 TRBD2 CASSLMLAGGPIYNEQFF TGTGCCAGCAGCTTAATGCTAGCGGGGGGACCGATCTACAATGAGCAGTTCTTC
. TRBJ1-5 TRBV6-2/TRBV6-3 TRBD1 CASSYSRQGLGGNQPQHF TGTGCCAGCAGTTACTCGAGACAGGGGTTGGGGGGCAATCAGCCCCAGCATTTT
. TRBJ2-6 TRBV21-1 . CASSKFPGNTLEGANVLTF TGTGCCAGCAGCAAATTCCCAGGGAATACCTTGGAAGGGGCCAACGTCCTGACTTTC
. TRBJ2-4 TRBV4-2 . CASSQERTKNIQYF TGTGCCAGCAGCCAAGAGAGGACCAAAAACATTCAGTACTTC
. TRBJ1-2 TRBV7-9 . CASISQRGAHGYTF TGTGCCAGCATCTCCCAGCGGGGGGCCCATGGCTACACCTTC
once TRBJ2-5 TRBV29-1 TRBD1 CSVEDRGRPETQYF TGCAGCGTGGAGGACAGGGGGCGCCCGGAGACCCAGTACTTC
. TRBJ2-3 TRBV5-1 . CASSLDEGASTDTQYF TGCGCCAGCAGCTTGGACGAGGGAGCTAGCACAGATACGCAGTATTTT
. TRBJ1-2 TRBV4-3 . CASSRVRGIGGYTF TGCGCCAGCAGCAGGGTCAGGGGAATAGGTGGCTACACCTTC
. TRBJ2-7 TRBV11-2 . CASSFYTAYEQYF TGTGCCAGCAGCTTTTACACAGCCTACGAGCAGTACTTC
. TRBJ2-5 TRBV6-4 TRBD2 CAGSGGPGETQYF TGTGCCGGGTCGGGAGGTCCGGGAGAGACCCAGTACTTC
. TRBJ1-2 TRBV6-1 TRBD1 CASSERGQGLYGYTF TGTGCCAGCAGTGAACGGGGACAGGGCCTCTATGGCTACACCTTC
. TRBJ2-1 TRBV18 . CASSPPLVTRDWGTSSYNEQFF TGTGCCAGCTCACCGCCTCTGGTAACCAGGGACTGGGGAACGAGCTCCTACAATGAGCAGTTCTTC
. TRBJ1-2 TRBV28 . CASEGKLAGGYGYTF TGTGCCAGCGAGGGGAAGCTTGCGGGGGGCTATGGCTACACCTTC
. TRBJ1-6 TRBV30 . CAWGNRHSPLHF TGTGCCTGGGGTAACAGGCATTCACCCCTCCACTTT
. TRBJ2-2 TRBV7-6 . CASSLGTLNTGELFF TGTGCCAGCAGCCTCGGGACTCTGAACACCGGGGAGCTGTTTTTT
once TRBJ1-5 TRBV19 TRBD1 CAARQGQGQPQHF TGTGCCGCTCGACAGGGCCAGGGACAGCCCCAGCATTTT
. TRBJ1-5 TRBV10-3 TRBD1 CAIRGGQGENQPQHF TGTGCCATCAGGGGGGGACAGGGAGAAAATCAGCCCCAGCATTTT